The text below deals with one T cell receptor beta chain. The antigen is unknown. The entry originates in a study of Ad26.COV2.S vaccination and SARS-CoV-2 variants. Overall study results and limits: Measures of TCR breadth and depth may have fallen short of total T cell responses.

Germline V gene lookup returns CDR1 MDHEN and CDR2 SYDVKM. Trimming pared 6 bases from V and 0 bases from J, leaving 9 bases between. The CDR3 length is 15 residues. Sequencing was performed with immunoSEQ multiplex PCR; in TCRdb, only in-frame clones are kept and a portion is missing. The sample has about 400,000 clones; roughly 90% are singletons. The sample's treatment: about 20 received Ad26.COV2.S at low or high dose, single or two shots; 5 received placebo; per-sample allocation not given. Repertoires come from day 63 after the first vaccine or placebo injection. Source: peripheral blood, taken in a trial of Ad26.COV2.S vaccine versus placebo. The chain carries TRBV28 and TRBJ2-6; perhaps TRBD2 as D (7 bases). The TCR originated in a person between 18 and 60 years old who received the Ad26.COV2.S COVID-19 vaccine or a placebo. The CDR3 nucleotides read TGTGCCAGCAGCGGGGGGCCCTCTGGGGCCAACGTCCTGACTTTC. Protein product: CASSGGPSGANVLTF.